This note documents a single T cell receptor beta chain sequence. Its target is not known. This entry comes from a study of OX40 agonist ivuxolimab in advanced cancers. As for the study in general: Partial response was recorded in three patients: one hepatocellular carcinoma and two cutaneous melanoma cases.

Clones were read by immunoSEQ multiplex PCR, and TCRdb kept only the in-frame ones, dropping some. The sample records 65,000 to 70,000 clones, around 90% being singletons. General study findings and limits: Relatively little clonal expansion, among the lowest observed, appeared in partial responders at 0.1-3.0 mg/kg. By week 6 at 0.1 to 3.0 mg/kg, blood CD4+ and CD8+ T cells had expanded clonally.

Germline V gene sequence: CDR1 SGHRS, CDR2 YFSETQ. CDR3 length: 15 residues. Trimming pared 3 bases from V and 1 base from J, leaving 13 bases between. The source material was CD4+ or CD8+ T cells sorted from blood, sampled in a trial of the OX40 agonist ivuxolimab. The chain has TRBV5-1 and TRBJ2-5; tentatively, D is TRBD2 (6 bases). The TCR sequence derives from an adult with an advanced solid tumor such as melanoma, head and neck, liver or kidney cancer. The CDR3 loop is CASSWGDFGQETQYF. CDR3 DNA: TGCGCCAGCAGCTGGGGGGACTTTGGCCAAGAGACCCAGTACTTC.